The 13 T cell receptor beta chains below were found in one sample sequenced in a study of tumor-infiltrating lymphocytes in primary liver carcinoma. Synthesis of TCR beta cDNA was carried out from about 540 ng total RNA with a constant-region primer. Each TCR beta library was derived from three nested multiplex PCR rounds that employed slightly modified ARM-PCR. The first two PCR rounds, around 10 cycles each, used TRBV1-TRBV30 forward primers and a C-beta reverse primer. MiXCR, run by TCRdb on the multiplex PCR reads, gives a single entry per CDR3 protein. This table holds under 90,000 distinct CDR3 sequences, around 70% found once. Starting material for RNA and DNA co-extraction consisted of roughly 19-31 mg of unsorted bulk tissue. Sequenced sample: liver tumor tissue from sampling region 1. Subset noted: tumor region T1, superior pole. These receptors all come from a man in his forties or fifties with primary liver carcinoma and hepatitis B virus infection.

As concerns this clonotype: At one of its ends the junction is not consistent with the germline gene, which may arise from a read error. V and J are TRBV28 and TRBJ1-2, with 8 nucleotides matching TRBD1. The length of the CDR3 is 14 residues. Germline V gene lookup returns CDR1 MDHEN and CDR2 SYDVKM. CDR3 sequence (DNA): TGTGCCAGCAGCCGGGACAGGTACGGGCCTGGTTACATCTTC. Its translation is CASSRDRYGPGYIF.

This clonotype came up many times. The chain employs TRBV28 and TRBJ2-7; a possible D gene is TRBD1 (6 bases). The CDR3 loop spans 14 amino acids. CDR1 and CDR2 from the germline V gene are MDHEN and SYDVKM. The germline V and J ends were trimmed by 3 bases and 6 bases, with 15 bases remaining between them. The CDR3 nucleotides read TGTGCCAGCAGTTTTATACAGGGTAGGGGCGAGCAGTACTTC. It codes for CASSFIQGRGEQYF.

At least ten counts were recorded for this clonotype. The rearrangement uses TRBV6-5 and TRBJ1-2, with D tentatively TRBD1 (6 bases). The V end was cut by 7 bases, the J end by 6 bases, with 18 bases between. Germline values: CDR1 MNHEY, CDR2 SVGAGI. This CDR3 region has 14 residues. CDR3 sequence: CASNGGGEANGYTF. The DNA for the CDR3 is TGTGCCAGCAACGGAGGGGGTGAAGCGAATGGCTACACCTTC.

This clonotype was detected only once. A junction end diverges from the germline sequence, so it may reflect a read error. V is TRBV30 and J is TRBJ2-5; no clear D. From germline, CDR1 is GTSNPN and CDR2 SVGIG (reference sequence). The CDR3 is made up of 15 amino acids. The DNA of the CDR3 is TGTGCCTGGAGTGTACATTGGCAGGTCCGAGAGGCCCAGTACTTC. This encodes CAWSVHWQVREAQYF. The whole variable domain, filled in from reference TRBV30 and TRBJ2-5, reads SQTIHQWPATLVQPVGSPLSLECTVEGTSNPNLYWYRQAAGRGLQLLFYSVGIGQISSEVPQNLSASRPQDRQFILSSKKLLLSDSGFYLCAWSVHWQVREAQYFGPGTRLLVL.

In the case of this clonotype: One end of the junction is discordant with germline, which a read error may explain. The J gene is TRBJ2-4, the V gene TRBV11-2, with D perhaps given as TRBD1 or TRBD2 (5 bases each). Looked up from germline, CDR1 is SGHAT and CDR2 is FQNNGV. The CDR3 is 16 residues long. The CDR3 DNA is TGTACCAGGAGCTTAGATTCGGGGCTAGCCAAAAGCATTCAGTACTTC. Translated, it gives CTRSLDSGLAKSIQYF. Drawing the rest from reference TRBV11-2 and TRBJ2-4, the complete variable domain is EAGVAQSPRYKIIEKRQSVAFWCNPISGHATLYWYQQILGQGPKLLIQFQNNGVVDDSQLPKDRFSAERLKGVDSTLKIQPAKLEDSAVYLCTRSLDSGLAKSIQYFGAGTRLSVL.

This clonotype was recorded a few times. V and J are TRBV28 and TRBJ1-1; D not resolved. The V gene's germline CDR1 is MDHEN and CDR2 SYDVKM. V was cut by 1 base and J by 10 bases, with 16 bases left in between. The CDR3 has 14 amino acids. The CDR3 DNA follows: TGTGCCAGCAGTTTATTTACTACGGACCGTGTAGCTTTCTTT. It specifies CASSLFTTDRVAFF. Full variable domain (outside the CDR3, taken from reference TRBV28 and TRBJ1-1): DVKVTQSSRYLVKRTGEKVFLECVQDMDHENMFWYRQDPGLGLRLIYFSYDVKMKEKGDIPEGYSVSREKKERFSLILESASTNQTSMYLCASSLFTTDRVAFFGQGTRLTVV.

Comments on this clonotype: Mismatch with germline at one junction end may stem from a read error. This chain uses TRBV24-1 with TRBJ2-1; TRBD2 matches 12 bases. Germline CDR1 KGHDR, CDR2 SFDVKD. The CDR3 is made up of 16 amino acids. The CDR3 sequence is CAISDYGLAGLDEQFF. The CDR3 region has the DNA TGTGCCATCAGTGACTACGGACTAGCGGGACTTGATGAGCAGTTCTTC.

Turning to this clonotype: At one of its ends the junction is not consistent with the germline gene, which may arise from a read error. The chain carries TRBV11-2 and TRBJ2-5, with D perhaps TRBD2 (5 bases). Germline-derived CDR1 and CDR2 are SGHAT and FQNNGV. This CDR3 has 16 residues. CDR3: CVSSPHGLAGGETQYF. Written as DNA, the CDR3 is TGTGTCAGCAGCCCTCACGGGCTAGCAGGAGGAGAGACCCAGTACTTC.

Concerning this clonotype itself: Since a much larger clone is just one base distant, this may be a read error. The chain joins TRBV28 to TRBJ1-5, with TRBD1 as a possible D gene (5 bases). Germline V gene data show CDR1 as MDHEN and CDR2 as SYDVKM. CDR3 size: 12 residues. The CDR3 bases are TGTGTCAGCAGTTCCTCCGGGACCCTCCAGCATTTT. Protein product: CVSSSSGTLQHF.

Notes on this clonotype: One end of the junction is discordant with germline, which a read error may explain. The CDR3 spells CTSSKLSSRAYTQYF. CDR3 sequence (DNA): TGTACCAGCAGCAAACTTTCTTCCCGCGCATATACGCAGTATTTT. The V and J genes are TRBV11-2 and TRBJ2-3; D is unclear. Germline CDR1 and CDR2: SGHAT and FQNNGV. This CDR3 comprises 15 residues.

In regard to this clonotype: Relative to the germline gene, one junction end is altered; a read error may explain this. The V and J genes are TRBV7-8 and TRBJ2-3; 7 positions match TRBD2. Germline V lookup: CDR1 SGHVS, CDR2 FQNEAQ. The CDR3 contains 16 residues. CDR3 loop: CANSLAAGVTQATQYF. For the CDR3, the DNA is TGTGCCAACAGCTTAGCGGCGGGGGTAACTCAGGCCACGCAGTATTTT.

This clonotype was picked up many times. This chain links TRBV7-9 with TRBJ2-1; 9 nucleotides match TRBD2. V lost 0 bases and J lost 7; bases outside the gene matches: 1. Germline lookup yields CDR1 SEHNR and CDR2 FQNEAQ (reference sequence). The CDR3 consists of 14 residues. In DNA form, the CDR3 reads TGTGCCAGCAGCTTAGCGCTAGCGGGAAATGAGCAGTTCTTC. It is translated as CASSLALAGNEQFF.

This clonotype was seen only once. Without the conserved terminal phenylalanine or tryptophan, this CDR3 likely stems from a read error. The chain is built from TRBV11-3 and TRBJ2-3; perhaps D is TRBD1 or TRBD2 (5 bases each). CDR1 and CDR2 from the germline V gene are SGHNT and YENEEA. CDR3 size: 14 residues. CDR3 amino acids: CANSLDPGTDTQYL. CDR3 DNA sequence: TGTGCCAACAGCTTAGACCCCGGGACGGATACGCAGTATCTG.